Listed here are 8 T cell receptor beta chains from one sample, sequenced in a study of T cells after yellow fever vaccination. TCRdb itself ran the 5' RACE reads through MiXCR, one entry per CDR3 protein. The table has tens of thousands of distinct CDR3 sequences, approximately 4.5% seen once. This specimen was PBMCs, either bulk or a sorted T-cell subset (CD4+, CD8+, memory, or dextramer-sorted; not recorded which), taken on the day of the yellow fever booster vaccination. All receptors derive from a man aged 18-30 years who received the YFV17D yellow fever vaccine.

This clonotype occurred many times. DNA of the CDR3: TGTGCCAGCAGTTACCAACGACAGGGGATAGTCTACACCTTC. This encodes CASSYQRQGIVYTF. The chain is built from TRBV6-5 and TRBJ1-2; 8 bases fit TRBD1. The V gene's germline CDR1 is MNHEY and CDR2 SVGAGI. After removal of 2 bases from V and 10 bases from J, the junction contained 9 bases not matched to a gene. CDR3 length equals 14 residues.

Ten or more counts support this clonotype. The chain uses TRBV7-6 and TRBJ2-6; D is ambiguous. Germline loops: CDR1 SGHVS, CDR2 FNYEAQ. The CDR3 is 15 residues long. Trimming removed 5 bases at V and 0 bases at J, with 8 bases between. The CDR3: CASSLSVSGANVLTF. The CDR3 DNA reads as TGTGCCAGCAGCCTAAGCGTCTCTGGGGCCAACGTCCTGACTTTC.

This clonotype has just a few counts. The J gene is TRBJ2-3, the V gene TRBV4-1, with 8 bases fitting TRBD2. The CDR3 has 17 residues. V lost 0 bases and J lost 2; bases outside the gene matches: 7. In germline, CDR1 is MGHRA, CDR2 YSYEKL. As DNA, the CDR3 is TGCGCCAGCAGCCAAGATGAGACGGGGGGGATCACAGATACGCAGTATTTT. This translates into CASSQDETGGITDTQYF.

In DNA, the CDR3 is TGTGCCATCCCCACGAAGGGTTCCACAGATACGCAGTATTTT. Protein product: CAIPTKGSTDTQYF. This chain uses TRBV7-9 with TRBJ2-3; D is unresolved. Germline V CDR1 and CDR2: SEHNR, FQNEAQ (reference sequence). The CDR3 spans 14 residues. The germline V and J ends were trimmed by 10 bases and 2 bases, with 16 bases remaining between them.

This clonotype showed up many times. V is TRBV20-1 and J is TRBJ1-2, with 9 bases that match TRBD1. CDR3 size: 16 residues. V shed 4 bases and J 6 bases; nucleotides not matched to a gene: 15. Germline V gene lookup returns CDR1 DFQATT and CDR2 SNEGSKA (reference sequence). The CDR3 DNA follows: TGCAGTGCTACCCCCCCGGGACAGGGAGGGCGGGATGGCTACACCTTC. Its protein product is CSATPPGQGGRDGYTF.

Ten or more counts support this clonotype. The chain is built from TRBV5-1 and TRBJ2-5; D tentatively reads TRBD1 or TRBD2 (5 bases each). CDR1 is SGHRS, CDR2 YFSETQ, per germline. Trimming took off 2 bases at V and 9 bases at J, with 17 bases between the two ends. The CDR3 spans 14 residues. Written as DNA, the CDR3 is TGCGCCAGCAGCTTAGCCCCGGGGACGCGGGCCCAGTACTTC. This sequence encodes CASSLAPGTRAQYF.

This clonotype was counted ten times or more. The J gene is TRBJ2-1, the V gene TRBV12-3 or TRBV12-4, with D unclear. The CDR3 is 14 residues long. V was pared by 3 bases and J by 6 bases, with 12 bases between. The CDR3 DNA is TGTGCCAGCAGTTTGACTCCAGGATTCAATGAGCAGTTCTTC. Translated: CASSLTPGFNEQFF.

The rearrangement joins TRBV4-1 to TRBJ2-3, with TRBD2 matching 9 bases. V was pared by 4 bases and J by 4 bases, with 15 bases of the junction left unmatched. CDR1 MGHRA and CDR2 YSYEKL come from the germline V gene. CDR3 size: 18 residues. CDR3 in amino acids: CASSPSRVRGGRADTQYF. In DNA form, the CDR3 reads TGCGCCAGCAGCCCTTCGAGGGTGCGGGGGGGCAGGGCAGATACGCAGTATTTT.